This T cell receptor beta chain was profiled in a study of Graves' ophthalmopathy and Graves' hyperthyroidism. Whole-study context: Peripheral blood was gathered at first diagnosis, ahead of any treatment whatsoever.

The TCR beta CDR3 regions underwent amplification from RNA transcripts. Second-round multiplex PCR came after a first-round RT-PCR that employed HTBI primers. TCRdb independently ran MiXCR on the multiplex PCR reads; one entry per CDR3 protein. Of roughly 610,000 distinct CDR3 sequences in the sample, 20% to 25% were seen once. This clonotype has ten or more counts. The sequencing input was peripheral blood. This TCR derives from a woman between 18 and 29 years old with stable Graves' hyperthyroidism. Some clones in this sample may be carry-over from other donors' samples.

The DNA for the CDR3 is TGCGCCAGCAGACCAACCGGGCGGCCGAGCTCCTATAATTCACCCCTCCACTTT. This translates into CASRPTGRPSSYNSPLHF. The chain links TRBV5-1 to TRBJ1-6; D is ambiguous. The CDR3 sequence is 18 residues long. The V end lost 5 bases, the J end lost 0 bases, and 18 bases lay between the germline ends. Germline loops: CDR1 SGHRS, CDR2 YFSETQ.